These T cell receptor beta chains were read from a single sample in a study of CD8 T cells in ankylosing spondylitis. Via MiXCR, TCRdb re-called the 5' RACE reads, giving one row per CDR3 protein. The sample carries a few hundred thousand distinct CDR3 sequences, 20% to 25% recorded once. The sample was blood, either unsorted or a sorted T cell fraction (not recorded which). Receptors originate from a male donor with ankylosing spondylitis. Each CDR3 is given with its conserved first and last residue. Fields, in order: J gene, V gene, clone size, D gene, CDR3 protein, CDR3 DNA. D genes are given only for firm matches. Only some rows state a clone size, as once, few, many or a class for expanded clones.

>TRBJ2-5|TRBV7-9|NA|TRBD1
CASSSTGGLEETQYF
TGTGCCAGCAGCTCGACAGGGGGTCTGGAAGAGACCCAGTACTTC
>TRBJ2-3|TRBV6-1|few|TRBD2
CASSEAGGNTDTQYF
TGTGCCAGCAGTGAAGCGGGAGGGAACACAGATACGCAGTATTTT
>TRBJ2-1|TRBV29-1|NA|TRBD2
CSVAKGGSYNEQFF
TGCAGCGTTGCTAAGGGAGGGTCCTACAATGAGCAGTTCTTC
>TRBJ1-2|TRBV7-2|few|NA
CASSSGRYYGYTF
TGTGCCAGCAGCTCGGGACGGTACTATGGCTACACCTTC
>TRBJ2-3|TRBV24-1|few|NA
CATSDTGLSTDTQYF
TGTGCCACCAGCGACACTGGACTGAGCACAGATACGCAGTATTTT
>TRBJ2-1|TRBV29-1|many|TRBD1
CSVEDRDSFSSEQFF
TGCAGCGTTGAAGATCGGGACAGTTTCAGTAGTGAGCAGTTCTTC
>TRBJ2-2|TRBV6-5|NA|NA
CASSYDTGELFF
TGTGCCAGCAGTTACGACACCGGGGAGCTGTTTTTT
>TRBJ2-7|TRBV18|NA|NA
CASSPPVPGPFYEQYF
TGTGCCAGCTCACCACCCGTGCCAGGACCCTTCTACGAGCAGTACTTC
>TRBJ2-3|TRBV20-1|NA|NA
CSAATLAEGGDTQYF
TGCAGTGCTGCCACCTTAGCGGAGGGGGGGGATACGCAGTATTTT
>TRBJ2-2|TRBV4-3|few|NA
CASSQGRTVTGELFF
TGCGCCAGCAGCCAAGGGCGGACTGTGACGGGGGAGCTGTTTTTT
>TRBJ2-1|TRBV7-2|few|NA
CASSLVGATWWNEQFF
TGTGCCAGCAGCTTAGTGGGGGCCACCTGGTGGAATGAGCAGTTCTTC
>TRBJ1-5|TRBV21-1|NA|NA
CASSSSRGEVNQPQHF
TGTGCCAGCAGCTCTTCACGGGGGGAGGTCAATCAGCCCCAGCATTTT
>TRBJ1-1|TRBV5-1|many|TRBD1
CASSEGTGVDTEAFF
TGCGCCAGCAGCGAGGGGACAGGGGTAGATACTGAAGCTTTCTTT
>TRBJ2-5|TRBV2|NA|NA
CARTSLGQETQYF
TGTGCCAGAACAAGTCTAGGTCAAGAGACCCAGTACTTC
>TRBJ1-5|TRBV20-1|NA|NA
CSARDRFVNQPQHF
TGCAGTGCTAGAGATCGATTCGTCAATCAGCCCCAGCATTTT
>TRBJ2-3|TRBV24-1|many|TRBD1
CATSDLSRGRGQADTQYF
TGTGCCACCAGTGATCTCTCTCGGGGCAGGGGGCAGGCAGATACGCAGTATTTT
>TRBJ1-1|TRBV3-1|once|NA
CASSQDPGGVTEAFF
TGTGCCAGCAGCCAAGATCCGGGAGGGGTCACTGAAGCTTTCTTT
>TRBJ2-1|TRBV10-3|few|TRBD2
CAITASGRAGSYNEQFF
TGTGCCATCACCGCAAGCGGGAGGGCCGGGAGTTACAATGAGCAGTTCTTC
>TRBJ2-5|TRBV11-2|NA|TRBD2
CASSLVASGRASETQYF
TGTGCCAGCAGCTTAGTAGCTAGCGGGAGGGCCTCCGAGACCCAGTACTTC
>TRBJ2-1|TRBV7-3|NA|NA
CASSLKLGHGNEQFF
TGTGCCAGCAGCTTAAAGTTGGGACATGGCAATGAGCAGTTCTTC
>TRBJ1-5|TRBV7-9|NA|TRBD1
CASSRSPGGEGNQPQHF
TGTGCCAGCAGCCGGTCCCCAGGGGGCGAAGGCAATCAGCCCCAGCATTTT
>TRBJ2-2|TRBV24-1|many|NA
CATSDLQDSNTGELFF
TGTGCCACCAGTGATTTGCAGGACAGTAACACCGGGGAGCTGTTTTTT
>TRBJ2-7|TRBV5-1|NA|TRBD1
CASSVTGFQFGEQYF
TGCGCCAGCAGCGTGACAGGGTTCCAGTTCGGCGAGCAGTACTTC
>TRBJ2-3|TRBV7-2|NA|NA
CASNPAGTDTQYF
TGTGCCAGCAACCCGGCGGGCACAGATACGCAGTATTTT
>TRBJ1-1|TRBV12-3/TRBV12-4|NA|NA
CASSLALDTEAFF
TGTGCCAGCAGTTTAGCGCTGGACACTGAAGCTTTCTTT
>TRBJ1-2|TRBV12-3/TRBV12-4|NA|NA
CASSLGGAYGYTF
TGTGCCAGCAGTTTAGGGGGCGCATATGGCTACACCTTC
>TRBJ2-1|TRBV5-1|few|NA
CASSLGVISQANEQFF
TGCGCCAGCAGCTTGGGGGTAATCTCTCAAGCGAATGAGCAGTTCTTC
>TRBJ1-6|TRBV5-1|NA|NA
CASSLRQANSPLHF
TGCGCCAGCAGCTTGCGACAGGCGAATTCACCCCTCCACTTT
>TRBJ2-3|TRBV30|NA|NA
CAWSRGRADTQYF
TGTGCCTGGAGTCGGGGAAGGGCAGATACGCAGTATTTT
>TRBJ2-1|TRBV10-3|few|TRBD2
CAITRTSGSSYNEQFF
TGTGCCATCACGAGGACTAGCGGGAGTAGTTACAATGAGCAGTTCTTC
>TRBJ1-2|TRBV7-9|NA|NA
CASSLETGNYGYTF
TGTGCCAGCAGCTTAGAAACAGGGAACTATGGCTACACCTTC
>TRBJ2-2|TRBV11-3|NA|NA
CASSSVGFAGGELFF
TGTGCCAGCAGCTCAGTGGGCTTCGCAGGCGGGGAGCTGTTTTTT
>TRBJ2-7|TRBV10-3|few|NA
CASNQLGYEQYF
TGTGCCTCCAACCAACTTGGCTACGAGCAGTACTTC
>TRBJ2-7|TRBV12-3/TRBV12-4|few|TRBD1
CASSLPTGANEQYF
TGTGCCAGCAGTTTGCCTACAGGGGCCAACGAGCAGTACTTC
>TRBJ2-3|TRBV29-1|NA|NA
CSVRRVRGGPDTQYF
TGCAGCGTTCGACGTGTAAGGGGAGGTCCAGATACGCAGTATTTT
>TRBJ2-1|TRBV6-5|many|NA
CASSQGNEQFF
TGTGCCAGCAGCCAAGGCAATGAGCAGTTCTTC
>TRBJ2-5|TRBV7-3|once|NA
CASSSGPWGQETQYF
TGTGCCAGCAGCTCGGGTCCCTGGGGGCAAGAGACCCAGTACTTC
>TRBJ2-3|TRBV29-1|NA|NA
CSVGGTASSTDTQYF
TGCAGCGTTGGCGGGACAGCCTCCTCCACAGATACGCAGTATTTT
>TRBJ2-6|TRBV7-9|NA|NA
CASSPRAEPGANVLTF
TGTGCCAGCAGCCCCCGGGCGGAGCCAGGGGCCAACGTCCTGACTTTC
>TRBJ2-5|TRBV5-3|NA|NA
CASGAGLPGRGETQYF
TGTGCCAGCGGCGCGGGACTGCCCGGGAGAGGAGAGACCCAGTACTTC
>TRBJ2-2|TRBV7-2|NA|TRBD1
CASSQTGFGTGELFF
TGTGCCAGCAGCCAGACAGGGTTTGGCACCGGGGAGCTGTTTTTT
>TRBJ2-3|TRBV12-3/TRBV12-4|NA|NA
CASSLDDSRTDTQYF
TGTGCCAGCAGTTTAGATGACAGCCGCACAGATACGCAGTATTTT
>TRBJ2-7|TRBV29-1|NA|TRBD2
CSGGPGGGSYEQYF
TGCAGCGGCGGGCCGGGAGGGGGGTCCTACGAGCAGTACTTC
>TRBJ2-3|TRBV24-1|NA|NA
CATSDRVSISTDTQYF
TGTGCCACCAGTGACCGGGTCAGTATTAGCACAGATACGCAGTATTTT
>TRBJ2-1|TRBV28|few|TRBD1
CASRFDRGRGNEQFF
TGTGCCAGCAGATTCGACAGGGGGCGCGGTAATGAGCAGTTCTTC
>TRBJ2-1|TRBV29-1|many|TRBD2
CSVVIAGWYNEQFF
TGCAGCGTTGTAATAGCGGGATGGTACAATGAGCAGTTCTTC
>TRBJ1-1|TRBV7-3|few|NA
CASSRNMNTEAFF
TGTGCCAGCAGCCGTAACATGAACACTGAAGCTTTCTTT
>TRBJ2-2|TRBV5-1|few|NA
CASSDRISDTGELFF
TGCGCCAGCAGCGACCGGATCTCGGACACCGGGGAGCTGTTTTTT
>TRBJ2-5|TRBV7-2|NA|TRBD2
CASSLSGTGETQYF
TGTGCCAGCAGCCTTAGCGGGACCGGGGAGACCCAGTACTTC
>TRBJ2-5|TRBV5-1|few|NA
CASWDFSGYTQETQYF
TGCGCCAGTTGGGATTTTAGCGGTTACACCCAAGAGACCCAGTACTTC
>TRBJ2-3|TRBV10-3|many|TRBD2
CAIRTSASTDTQYF
TGTGCCATCAGAACTAGCGCGAGCACAGATACGCAGTATTTT
>TRBJ1-1|TRBV7-9|NA|NA
CASKIALELARNTEAFF
TGTGCCAGCAAAATCGCACTGGAGCTGGCGAGGAACACTGAAGCTTTCTTT
>TRBJ1-4|TRBV4-1|few|NA
CASSQDKQNNEKLFF
TGCGCCAGCAGCCAAGACAAACAGAATAATGAAAAACTGTTTTTT
>TRBJ1-1|TRBV5-5|NA|NA
CASSPQGLAFLNTEAFF
TGTGCCAGCAGCCCGCAGGGGTTGGCTTTTCTGAACACTGAAGCTTTCTTT
>TRBJ1-1|TRBV4-2|NA|NA
CASSQDQLPGTEAFF
TGTGCCAGCAGCCAAGACCAATTGCCGGGCACTGAAGCTTTCTTT
>TRBJ2-1|TRBV5-4|few|NA
CASSFLGTSYNEQFF
TGTGCCAGCAGCTTCCTGGGGACTTCCTACAATGAGCAGTTCTTC
>TRBJ1-2|TRBV30|few|NA
CAWSRRSQAGYTF
TGTGCCTGGAGTAGAAGGTCCCAGGCTGGCTACACCTTC
>TRBJ1-6|TRBV6-1|many|NA
CASTGYRNNSPLHF
TGTGCCAGCACAGGGTACAGGAATAATTCACCCCTCCACTTT
>TRBJ2-5|TRBV5-1|many|NA
CASSLEGRGRQETQYF
TGCGCCAGCAGCTTGGAAGGCAGGGGTCGGCAAGAGACCCAGTACTTC